Listed below are T cell receptor beta chains from one sample, sequenced in a study of blood T cell repertoires in COVID-19. The table came from immunoSEQ multiplex PCR; TCRdb's copy has only in-frame clones and leaves some out. The sample consists of some 220,000 clones, less than 90% of them appearing once. The specimen was peripheral blood. These receptor sequences come from a woman aged 55-69 years who had recovered from COVID-19. CDR3s include the opening cysteine and the closing phenylalanine or tryptophan. The D gene is left open where the match is weak. Expanded clones get a size class; other rows say once, few or many, or leave the size out.

j_gene: TRBJ1-2
d_gene: -
v_gene: TRBV2
abundance: -
CDR3aa: CASSLAGYYGYTF
CDR3nt: TGTGCCAGCAGTCTCGCGGGTTACTATGGCTACACCTTC

j_gene: TRBJ2-3
d_gene: -
v_gene: TRBV4-3
abundance: few
CDR3aa: CASSRERARADTQYF
CDR3nt: TGCGCCAGCAGCCGGGAGAGGGCACGGGCAGATACGCAGTATTTT

j_gene: TRBJ1-1
d_gene: -
v_gene: TRBV5-4
abundance: few
CDR3aa: CASSQFPAGGTEAFF
CDR3nt: TGTGCCAGCAGCCAGTTCCCCGCGGGTGGGACTGAAGCTTTCTTT

j_gene: TRBJ2-7
d_gene: -
v_gene: TRBV19
abundance: -
CDR3aa: CASSISGGMYYEQYF
CDR3nt: TGTGCCAGTAGTATTTCGGGCGGGATGTACTACGAGCAGTACTTC

j_gene: TRBJ2-5
d_gene: -
v_gene: TRBV5-1
abundance: -
CDR3aa: CASSPTMGGQETQYF
CDR3nt: TGCGCCAGCAGCCCGACTATGGGGGGCCAAGAGACCCAGTACTTC

j_gene: TRBJ2-7
d_gene: -
v_gene: TRBV6-2/TRBV6-3
abundance: -
CDR3aa: CASSYSKLALFPSYEQYF
CDR3nt: TGTGCCAGCAGTTACTCGAAGTTAGCCCTTTTCCCGTCCTACGAGCAGTACTTC

j_gene: TRBJ2-5
d_gene: -
v_gene: TRBV19
abundance: once
CDR3aa: CASSIGAETQYF
CDR3nt: TGTGCCAGTAGTATTGGAGCGGAGACCCAGTACTTC

j_gene: TRBJ2-7
d_gene: TRBD2
v_gene: TRBV5-1
abundance: -
CDR3aa: CASSSASGGGEQYF
CDR3nt: TGCGCCAGCAGCTCAGCTAGCGGGGGAGGGGAGCAGTACTTC

j_gene: TRBJ2-1
d_gene: TRBD2
v_gene: TRBV9
abundance: -
CDR3aa: CASSVATLAGYNEQFF
CDR3nt: TGTGCCAGCAGCGTAGCTACGCTAGCGGGGTACAATGAGCAGTTCTTC

j_gene: TRBJ1-1
d_gene: TRBD1
v_gene: TRBV12-3/TRBV12-4
abundance: -
CDR3aa: CASSRTGVIF
CDR3nt: TGTGCCAGCAGCCGAACAGGGGTCATCTTT

j_gene: TRBJ2-7
d_gene: -
v_gene: TRBV7-8
abundance: -
CDR3aa: CASSPTYEQYF
CDR3nt: TGTGCCAGCAGCCCCACCTACGAGCAGTACTTC

j_gene: TRBJ2-2
d_gene: -
v_gene: TRBV29-1
abundance: -
CDR3aa: CSVRLDTGELFF
CDR3nt: TGCAGCGTGCGACTAGACACCGGGGAGCTGTTTTTT

j_gene: TRBJ2-7
d_gene: TRBD1
v_gene: TRBV10-3
abundance: few
CDR3aa: CAISGGQGPYEQYF
CDR3nt: TGTGCCATCAGTGGGGGACAGGGGCCCTACGAGCAGTACTTC

j_gene: TRBJ2-7
d_gene: -
v_gene: TRBV6-2/TRBV6-3
abundance: -
CDR3aa: CASSPVGGLFSYEQYF
CDR3nt: TGTGCCAGCAGCCCCGTAGGAGGGCTATTCTCCTACGAGCAGTACTTC

j_gene: TRBJ1-6
d_gene: -
v_gene: TRBV7-9
abundance: -
CDR3aa: CASSSRSYNSPLHF
CDR3nt: TGTGCCAGCAGCTCGCGCTCCTATAATTCACCCCTCCACTTT

j_gene: TRBJ2-3
d_gene: -
v_gene: TRBV25-1
abundance: -
CDR3aa: CASSALGSSTDTQYF
CDR3nt: TGTGCCAGCAGTGCCCTAGGTTCTAGCACAGATACGCAGTATTTT

j_gene: TRBJ2-5
d_gene: TRBD1
v_gene: TRBV10-1
abundance: -
CDR3aa: CASFRQGRQETQYF
CDR3nt: TGCGCCAGCTTCCGACAGGGGCGACAAGAGACCCAGTACTTC

j_gene: TRBJ2-2
d_gene: -
v_gene: TRBV5-4
abundance: -
CDR3aa: CASSLGQNTGELFF
CDR3nt: TGTGCCAGCAGCTTGGGACAGAACACCGGGGAGCTGTTTTTT

j_gene: TRBJ1-2
d_gene: TRBD1
v_gene: TRBV7-9
abundance: -
CDR3aa: CASSSFLTGETNYGYTF
CDR3nt: TGTGCCAGCAGCTCCTTTTTAACAGGGGAAACTAACTATGGCTACACCTTC

j_gene: TRBJ1-2
d_gene: -
v_gene: TRBV18
abundance: -
CDR3aa: CASSLRTIQDYGYTF
CDR3nt: TGTGCCAGCTCACTTCGAACTATACAGGACTATGGCTACACCTTC

j_gene: TRBJ2-7
d_gene: -
v_gene: TRBV3-1/TRBV3-2
abundance: -
CDR3aa: CASSQVLRGLSYEQYF
CDR3nt: TGTGCCAGCAGCCAAGTCCTACGCGGCCTCTCCTACGAGCAGTACTTC

j_gene: TRBJ2-3
d_gene: -
v_gene: TRBV27
abundance: -
CDR3aa: CAIPLGGGRSPESTDTQYF
CDR3nt: TGTGCCATACCTCTGGGGGGTGGTAGGTCCCCCGAAAGCACAGATACGCAGTATTTT